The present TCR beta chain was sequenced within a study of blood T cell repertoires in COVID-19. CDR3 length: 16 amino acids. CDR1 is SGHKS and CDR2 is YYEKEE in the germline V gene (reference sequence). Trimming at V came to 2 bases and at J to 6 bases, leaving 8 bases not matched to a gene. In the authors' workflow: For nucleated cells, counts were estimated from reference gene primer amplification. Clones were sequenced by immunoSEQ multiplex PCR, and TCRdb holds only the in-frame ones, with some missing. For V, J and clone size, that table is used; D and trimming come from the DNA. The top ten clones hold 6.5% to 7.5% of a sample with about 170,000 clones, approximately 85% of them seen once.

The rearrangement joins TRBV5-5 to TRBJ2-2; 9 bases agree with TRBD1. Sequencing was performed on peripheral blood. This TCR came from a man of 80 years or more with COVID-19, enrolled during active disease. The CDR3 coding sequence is TGTGCCAGCAGCTTCCCCGGGACAGGGTTAGCCGGGGAGCTGTTTTTT. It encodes CASSFPGTGLAGELFF.